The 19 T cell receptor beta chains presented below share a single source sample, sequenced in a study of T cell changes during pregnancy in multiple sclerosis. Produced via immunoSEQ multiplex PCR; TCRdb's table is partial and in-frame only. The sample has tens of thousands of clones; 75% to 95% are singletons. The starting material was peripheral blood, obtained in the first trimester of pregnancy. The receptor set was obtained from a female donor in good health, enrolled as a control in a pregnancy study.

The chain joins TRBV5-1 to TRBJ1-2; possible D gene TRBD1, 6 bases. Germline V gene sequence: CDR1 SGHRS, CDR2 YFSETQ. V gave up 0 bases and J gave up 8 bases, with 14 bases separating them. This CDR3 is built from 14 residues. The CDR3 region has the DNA TGCGCCAGCAGCTTGGCCGGGGGGCCAGGCGGCTACACCTTC. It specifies CASSLAGGPGGYTF.

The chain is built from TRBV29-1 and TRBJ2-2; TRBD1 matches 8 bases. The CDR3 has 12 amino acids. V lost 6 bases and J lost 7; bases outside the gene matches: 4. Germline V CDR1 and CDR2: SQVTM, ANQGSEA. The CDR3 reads CSVTGEVGELFF. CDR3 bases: TGCAGCGTGACAGGGGAGGTCGGGGAGCTGTTTTTT.

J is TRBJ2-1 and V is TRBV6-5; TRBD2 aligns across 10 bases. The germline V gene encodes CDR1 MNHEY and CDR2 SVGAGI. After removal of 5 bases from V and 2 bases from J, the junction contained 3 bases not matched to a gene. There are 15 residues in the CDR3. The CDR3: CASSPSGGAYNEQFF. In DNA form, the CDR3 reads TGTGCCAGCAGTCCAAGCGGGGGGGCCTACAATGAGCAGTTCTTC.

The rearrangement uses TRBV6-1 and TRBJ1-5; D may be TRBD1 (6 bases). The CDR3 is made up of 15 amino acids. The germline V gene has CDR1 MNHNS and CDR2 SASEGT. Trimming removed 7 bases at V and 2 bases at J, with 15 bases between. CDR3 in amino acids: CASNTETGGNQPQHF. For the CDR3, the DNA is TGTGCCAGCAATACCGAGACAGGAGGCAATCAGCCCCAGCATTTT.

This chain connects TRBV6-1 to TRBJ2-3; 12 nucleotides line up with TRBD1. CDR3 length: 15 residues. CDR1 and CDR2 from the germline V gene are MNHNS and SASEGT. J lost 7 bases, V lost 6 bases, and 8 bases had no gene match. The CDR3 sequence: CASRDTGTGGNTQYF. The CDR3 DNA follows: TGTGCCAGCAGGGATACCGGGACAGGGGGCAATACGCAGTATTTT.

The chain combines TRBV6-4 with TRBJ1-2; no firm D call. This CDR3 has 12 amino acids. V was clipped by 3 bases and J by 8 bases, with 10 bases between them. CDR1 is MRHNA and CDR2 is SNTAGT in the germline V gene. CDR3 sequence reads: CASSDTRSGYTF. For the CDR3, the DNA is TGTGCCAGCAGTGATACAAGGAGCGGCTACACCTTC.

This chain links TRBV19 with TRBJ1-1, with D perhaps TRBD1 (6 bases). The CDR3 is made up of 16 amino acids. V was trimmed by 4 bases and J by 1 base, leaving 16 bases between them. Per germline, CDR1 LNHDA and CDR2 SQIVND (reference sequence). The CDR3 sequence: CASSTRTTGWNTEAFF. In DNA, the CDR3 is TGTGCCAGTAGTACTCGAACGACAGGTTGGAACACTGAAGCTTTCTTT.

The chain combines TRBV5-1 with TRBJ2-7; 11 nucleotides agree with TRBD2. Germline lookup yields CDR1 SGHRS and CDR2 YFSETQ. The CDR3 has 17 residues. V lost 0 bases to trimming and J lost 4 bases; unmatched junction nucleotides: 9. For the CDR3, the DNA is TGCGCCAGCAGCTTGGGTCCCTCCCTAGCGGGAGGTTACGAGCAGTACTTC. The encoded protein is CASSLGPSLAGGYEQYF.

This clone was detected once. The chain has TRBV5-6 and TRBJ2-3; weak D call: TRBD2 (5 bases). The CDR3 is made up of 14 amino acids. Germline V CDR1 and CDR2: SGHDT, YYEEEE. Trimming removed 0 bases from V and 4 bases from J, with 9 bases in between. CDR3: CASSLEEGPDTQYF. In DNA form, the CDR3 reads TGTGCCAGCAGCTTGGAAGAGGGCCCAGATACGCAGTATTTT.

This chain's CDR3 is CATHTSSYEQYF. In nucleotides, the CDR3 is TGTGCCACACACACCAGTTCCTACGAGCAGTACTTC. The chain uses TRBV6-1 and TRBJ2-7; D gene uncertain. Germline V CDR1 and CDR2: MNHNS, SASEGT. The CDR3 is 12 residues long. Trimming stripped 10 bases from V and 1 base from J, with 11 bases between.

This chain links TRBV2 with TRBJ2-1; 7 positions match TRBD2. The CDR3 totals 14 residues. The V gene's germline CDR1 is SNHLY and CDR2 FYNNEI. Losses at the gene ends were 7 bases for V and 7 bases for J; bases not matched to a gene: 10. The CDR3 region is CASTFGGSRNEQFF. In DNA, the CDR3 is TGTGCCAGCACATTTGGCGGGAGTAGGAATGAGCAGTTCTTC. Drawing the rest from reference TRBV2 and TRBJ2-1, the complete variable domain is EPEVTQTPSHQVTQMGQEVILRCVPISNHLYFYWYRQILGQKVEFLVSFYNNEISEKSEIFDDQFSVERPDGSNFTLKIRSTKLEDSAMYFCASTFGGSRNEQFFGPGTRLTVL.

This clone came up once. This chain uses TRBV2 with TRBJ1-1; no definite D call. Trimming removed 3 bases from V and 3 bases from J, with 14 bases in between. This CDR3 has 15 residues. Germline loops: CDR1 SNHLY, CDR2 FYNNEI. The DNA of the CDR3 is TGTGCCAGCAGTGAGGATGTGGTGGGAGACACTGAAGCTTTCTTT. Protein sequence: CASSEDVVGDTEAFF.

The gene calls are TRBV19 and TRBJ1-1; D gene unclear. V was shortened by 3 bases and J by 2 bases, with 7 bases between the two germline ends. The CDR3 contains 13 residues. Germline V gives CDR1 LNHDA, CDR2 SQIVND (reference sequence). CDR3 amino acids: CASSMARNTEAFF. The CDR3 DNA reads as TGTGCCAGTAGTATGGCTCGTAACACTGAAGCTTTCTTT. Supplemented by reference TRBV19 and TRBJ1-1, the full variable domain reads DGGITQSPKYLFRKEGQNVTLSCEQNLNHDAMYWYRQDPGQGLRLIYYSQIVNDFQKGDIAEGYSVSREKKESFPLTVTSAQKNPTAFYLCASSMARNTEAFFGQGTRLTVV.

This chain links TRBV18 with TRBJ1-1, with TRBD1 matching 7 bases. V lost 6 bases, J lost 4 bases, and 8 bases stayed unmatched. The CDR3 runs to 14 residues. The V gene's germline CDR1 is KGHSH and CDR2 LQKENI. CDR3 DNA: TGTGCCAGCTCCCCGGACAGGCGGATCACTGAAGCTTTCTTT. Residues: CASSPDRRITEAFF.

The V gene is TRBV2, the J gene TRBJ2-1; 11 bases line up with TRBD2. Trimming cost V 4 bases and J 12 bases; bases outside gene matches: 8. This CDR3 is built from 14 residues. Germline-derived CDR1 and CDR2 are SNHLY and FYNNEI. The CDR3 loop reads CASSALLAGEGQFF. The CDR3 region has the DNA TGTGCCAGCAGTGCACTACTAGCGGGGGAGGGGCAGTTCTTC.

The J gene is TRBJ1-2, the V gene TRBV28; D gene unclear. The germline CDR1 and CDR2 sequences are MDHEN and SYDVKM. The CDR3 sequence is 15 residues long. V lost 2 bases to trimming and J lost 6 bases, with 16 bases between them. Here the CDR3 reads CASSLKGGPFHGYTF. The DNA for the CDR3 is TGTGCCAGCAGTTTAAAGGGAGGACCCTTCCATGGCTACACCTTC.

The CDR3 DNA reads as TGTGCCAGCAGCGATCTAGCGGGACTGAACACCGGGGAGCTGTTTTTT. Protein product: CASSDLAGLNTGELFF. The chain combines TRBV5-4 with TRBJ2-2, with 9 positions matching TRBD2. Germline V gene lookup returns CDR1 SGHNT and CDR2 YYREEE (reference sequence). J lost 1 base, V lost 4 bases, and 5 bases had no gene match. The CDR3 has 16 amino acids.

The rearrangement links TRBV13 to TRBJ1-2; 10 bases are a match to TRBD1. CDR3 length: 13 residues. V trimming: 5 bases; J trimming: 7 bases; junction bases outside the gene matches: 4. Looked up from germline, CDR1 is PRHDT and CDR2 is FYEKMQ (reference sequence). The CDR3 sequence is CASSRQGAGGYTF. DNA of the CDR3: TGTGCCAGCAGCCGACAGGGGGCGGGTGGCTACACCTTC.

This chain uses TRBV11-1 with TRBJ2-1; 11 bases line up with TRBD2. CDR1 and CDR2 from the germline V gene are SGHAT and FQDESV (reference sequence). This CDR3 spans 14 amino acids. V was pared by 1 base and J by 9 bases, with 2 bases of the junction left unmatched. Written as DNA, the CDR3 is TGTGCCAGCAGCTTAGACGGACTAGCGGGTGAGCAGTTCTTC. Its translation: CASSLDGLAGEQFF.